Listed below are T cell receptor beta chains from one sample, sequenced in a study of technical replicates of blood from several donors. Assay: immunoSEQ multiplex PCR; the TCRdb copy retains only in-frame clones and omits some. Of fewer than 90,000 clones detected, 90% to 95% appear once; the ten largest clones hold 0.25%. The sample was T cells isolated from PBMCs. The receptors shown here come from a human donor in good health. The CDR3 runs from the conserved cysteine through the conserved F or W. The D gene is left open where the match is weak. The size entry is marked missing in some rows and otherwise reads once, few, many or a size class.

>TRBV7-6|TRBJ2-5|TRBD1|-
TGTGCCAGCAGCCTGAACAGGGGGGAGACCCAGTACTTC
CASSLNRGETQYF
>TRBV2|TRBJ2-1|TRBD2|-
TGTGCCAGCAGTGCAAATTGGGGCGGGAGCTCCTACAATGAGCAGTTCTTC
CASSANWGGSSYNEQFF
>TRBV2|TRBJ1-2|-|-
TGTGCCAGCAGTATGGGGGCGCATGGCTACACCTTC
CASSMGAHGYTF
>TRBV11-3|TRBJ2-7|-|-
TGTGCCAGCAGCTCGACAGGAGCCCCCTACGAGCAGTACTTC
CASSSTGAPYEQYF
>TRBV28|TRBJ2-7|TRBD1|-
TGTGCCAGCAGCCGGGACGACAGGGACATCGGCGAGCAGTACTTC
CASSRDDRDIGEQYF
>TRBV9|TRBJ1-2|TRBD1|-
TGTGCCAGCAGCGCGGGAACCGGGACAGGGGGCTTTCGGGGCTACACCTTC
CASSAGTGTGGFRGYTF
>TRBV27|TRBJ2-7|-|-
TGTGCCAGCAGTACGACAGGTTTCCACGAGCAGTACTTC
CASSTTGFHEQYF
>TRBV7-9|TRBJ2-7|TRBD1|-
TGTGCCAGCAGCTTAGGAGGGGGCGGTCACTACGAGCAGTACTTC
CASSLGGGGHYEQYF
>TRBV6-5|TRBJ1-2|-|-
TGTGCCAGCAGTTATGGGGCAGGGATCGTTAACCATGGCTACACCTTC
CASSYGAGIVNHGYTF
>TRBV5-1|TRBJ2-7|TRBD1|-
TGCGCCAGCAGCTACTACCCGGGACAGGAGGGCTACGAGCAGTACTTC
CASSYYPGQEGYEQYF
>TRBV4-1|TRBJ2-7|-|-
TGCGCCAGCAGCTCCCACGGACAGATCTACGAGCAGTACTTC
CASSSHGQIYEQYF
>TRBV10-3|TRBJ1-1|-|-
TGTGCCATCAGTGAACAGGGTGCCCCTGAAGCTTTCTTT
CAISEQGAPEAFF
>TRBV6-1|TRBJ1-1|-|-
TGTGCCAGCAGTTCTGAACAGACTGAAGCTTTCTTT
CASSSEQTEAFF
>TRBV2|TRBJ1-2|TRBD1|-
TGTGCCAGCAGGGGACAGGGGGTAGGTGGCTACACCTTC
CASRGQGVGGYTF
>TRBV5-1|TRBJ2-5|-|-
TGCGCCAGCAGCCCGGGGAGACCCCAAGAGACCCAGTACTTC
CASSPGRPQETQYF
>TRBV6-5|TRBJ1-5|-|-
TGTGCCAGCAGGAAGGGGCAGGGCAATCAGCCCCAGCATTTT
CASRKGQGNQPQHF
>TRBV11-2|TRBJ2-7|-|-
TGTGCCAGCAGCTTGCTCAGGGAACCCTACGAGCAGTACTTC
CASSLLREPYEQYF
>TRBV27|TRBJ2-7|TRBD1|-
TGTGCCAGCAGTTCCATCCTGGGACAGGGGTTTTCCTACGAGCAGTACTTC
CASSSILGQGFSYEQYF
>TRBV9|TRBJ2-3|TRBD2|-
TGTGCCAGCAGCGTACGGGACTACACAGATACGCAGTATTTT
CASSVRDYTDTQYF
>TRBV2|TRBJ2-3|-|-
TGTGCCAGCAGTGAAGGCCCTCAAGGGGGTACGCAGTATTTT
CASSEGPQGGTQYF
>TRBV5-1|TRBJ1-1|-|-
TGCGCCAGCAGCTTGTATGAACAGGCTGAAGCTTTCTTT
CASSLYEQAEAFF
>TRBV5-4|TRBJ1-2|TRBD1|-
TGTGCCAGCAGCCAGGGGGATGGCTACACCTTC
CASSQGDGYTF
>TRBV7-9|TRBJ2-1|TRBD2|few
TGTGCCAGCAGCCAGGTAGCGGGACCCCACAATGAGCAGTTCTTC
CASSQVAGPHNEQFF
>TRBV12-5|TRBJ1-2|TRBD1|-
TGTGCTAGTGGCCCAGACAGGGCTAGTGGCTACACCTTC
CASGPDRASGYTF
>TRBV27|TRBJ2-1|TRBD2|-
TGTGCCAGCAGTCCTAGCGGGAGCTCCTACAATGAGCAGTTCTTC
CASSPSGSSYNEQFF
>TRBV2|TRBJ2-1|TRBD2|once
TGTGCCAGCAGTCAAGGCCCTAGCGGGGGGGCCGCGATCTCTTACAATGAGCAGTTCTTC
CASSQGPSGGAAISYNEQFF
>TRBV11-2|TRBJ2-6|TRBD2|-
TGTGCCAGCAGCCCGAGAGCGGGAGGGCGGTCTGGGGCCAACGTCCTGACTTTC
CASSPRAGGRSGANVLTF
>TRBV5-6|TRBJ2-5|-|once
TGTGCCAGCAGCCGAGGACATTCCCAGTACTTC
CASSRGHSQYF
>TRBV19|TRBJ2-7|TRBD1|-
TGTGCCAGTAGTAATGTTGGGCAGGGGGCCCACGAGCAGTACTTC
CASSNVGQGAHEQYF
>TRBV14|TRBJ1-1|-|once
TGTGCCAGCAGGAAAACAGGGATGAACACTGAAGCTTTCTTT
CASRKTGMNTEAFF
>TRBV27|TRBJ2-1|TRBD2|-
TGTGCCAGCAGTTTAAGGGGGACTAGCGAATACAATGAGCAGTTCTTC
CASSLRGTSEYNEQFF
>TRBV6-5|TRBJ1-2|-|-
TGTGCCAGCGGCGGGGCTGACTATGGCTACACCTTC
CASGGADYGYTF
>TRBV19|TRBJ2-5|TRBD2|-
TGTGCCAGTAGTATTACTAGCGGGAGAGGAGAGACCCAGTACTTC
CASSITSGRGETQYF
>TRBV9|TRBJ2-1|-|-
TGTGCCAGCAGGCTGGAGGGGGCGAACAATGAGCAGTTCTTC
CASRLEGANNEQFF
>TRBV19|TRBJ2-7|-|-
TGTGCCAGTAGTATATTAGGACAGAGAATTGAGCAGTACTTC
CASSILGQRIEQYF
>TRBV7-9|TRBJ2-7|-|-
TGTGCCAGCAGCATCGACTGGCACGAGCAGTACTTC
CASSIDWHEQYF
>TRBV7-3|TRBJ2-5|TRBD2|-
TGTGCCAGCGCTGCGGGGGGCTACCGAGAGACCCAGTACTTC
CASAAGGYRETQYF
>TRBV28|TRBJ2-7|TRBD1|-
TGTGCCAGCAGTTTAACCATGACAGGGGCGGCCTACGAGCAGTACTTC
CASSLTMTGAAYEQYF
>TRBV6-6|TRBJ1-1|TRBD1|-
TGTGCCAGCAGTTTGACAGGGAGTGGCACTGAAGCTTTCTTT
CASSLTGSGTEAFF
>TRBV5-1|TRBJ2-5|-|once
TGCGCCAGCAGCTTACAGGAACCTCAAGAGACCCAGTACTTC
CASSLQEPQETQYF
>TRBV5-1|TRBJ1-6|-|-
TGCGCCAGCAGCTTGGCCATTGTTACACGCCTCCACTTT
CASSLAIVTRLHF
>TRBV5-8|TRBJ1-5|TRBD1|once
TGTGCCAGCAGCTTGAACAGGGGGGATGATCAGCCCCAGCATTTT
CASSLNRGDDQPQHF
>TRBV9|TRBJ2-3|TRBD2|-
TGTGCCAGCAGCCCAGTGGCTAGCGGGAGCCGGAGCACAGATACGCAGTATTTT
CASSPVASGSRSTDTQYF
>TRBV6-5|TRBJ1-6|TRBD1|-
TGTGCCAGCAGTTACGGCCATACAGGGGGCCGTTCACCCCTCCACTTT
CASSYGHTGGRSPLHF
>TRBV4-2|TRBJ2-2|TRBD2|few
TGTGCCAGCAGCCAAGCGGGGGGGAACACCGGGGAGCTGTTTTTT
CASSQAGGNTGELFF
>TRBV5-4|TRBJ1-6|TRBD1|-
TGTGCCAGCAGCTTGGGACAGGGGTTTAATTCACCCCTCCACTTT
CASSLGQGFNSPLHF
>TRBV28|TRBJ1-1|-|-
TGTGCCAGCAGTTTAGAAAAGGGGCGCGGAGCTTTCTTT
CASSLEKGRGAFF
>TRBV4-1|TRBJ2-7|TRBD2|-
TGCGCCAGCAGCCCCTTAACGGGGCGGGGGGCCTACGAGCAGTACTTC
CASSPLTGRGAYEQYF
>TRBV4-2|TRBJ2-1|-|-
TGTGCCAGCAGCCAGAGGCCCAGAGCGCCAGACAATGAGCAGTTCTTC
CASSQRPRAPDNEQFF
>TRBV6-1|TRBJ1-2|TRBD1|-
TGTGCCAGCAGTGAGGTGCGTCACTCCACAGGGGAACCTAACTATGGCTACACCTTC
CASSEVRHSTGEPNYGYTF
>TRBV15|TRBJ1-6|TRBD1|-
TGTGCCACCAGCGCGGGACAGGGTAATTCACCCCTCCACTTT
CATSAGQGNSPLHF
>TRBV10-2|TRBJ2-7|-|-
TGCGCCACCACGGACATCTTATACGAGCAGTACTTC
CATTDILYEQYF
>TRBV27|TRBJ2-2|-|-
TGTGCCAGCAGTTTATCGGGGGAGGAAGTCAACACCGGGGAGCTGTTTTTT
CASSLSGEEVNTGELFF
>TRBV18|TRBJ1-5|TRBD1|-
TGTGCCAGCCAAACAGGGGATCAGCCCCAGCATTTT
CASQTGDQPQHF
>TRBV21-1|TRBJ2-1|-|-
TGTGCCAGCCTGACTAGCCGACCCTACAATGAGCAGTTCTTC
CASLTSRPYNEQFF
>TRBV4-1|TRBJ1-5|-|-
TGCGCCAGCAGCCAAGAAGGCAGGGGAGAAAGTCAGCCCCAGCATTTT
CASSQEGRGESQPQHF
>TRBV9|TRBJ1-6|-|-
TGTGCCAGCAGCGGAGGCCGGGACACAACAGGCACCTATAATTCACCCCTCCACTTT
CASSGGRDTTGTYNSPLHF
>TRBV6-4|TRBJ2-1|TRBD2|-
TGTGCCAGCAGTGACAGGAGGACTAGCGGGAACCAATACAATGAGCAGTTCTTC
CASSDRRTSGNQYNEQFF
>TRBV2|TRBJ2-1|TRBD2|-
TGTGCCAGCAGGGCTGGACTAGCGGCTTACAATGAGCAGTTCTTC
CASRAGLAAYNEQFF